The TCR beta chain described here comes from a study of glioma-infiltrating T cells. Amplification of TCR alpha and beta CDR3 regions from RNA used iRepertoire nested multiplex PCR. TCRdb called the multiplex PCR reads again in MiXCR, with one record for every CDR3 protein. The sample holds more than 300,000 distinct CDR3 sequences; roughly two fifths are singletons and the top ten take approximately 12%. The CDR3 loop spans 12 amino acids. Germline lookup yields CDR1 MNHEY and CDR2 SVGEGT. The ends lost 8 bases at V and 4 bases at J; junction bases unmatched: 2. In this sample, this clonotype turned up many times. The antigen is not known. Regarding the study as a whole: Tissue and blood shared very few CDR3 sequences.

The TCR originated in a human donor with low-grade glioma or glioblastoma, undergoing nonglioma brain surgery, or in good health (not recorded which). The chain employs TRBV6-2 or TRBV6-3 and TRBJ2-7, with 10 bases that match TRBD1. Sequencing was done on a sample of glioma tissue, nonneoplastic brain tissue, or PBMCs (not recorded which). In DNA form, the CDR3 reads TGTGCCAGCGGACAGGGGGGGTACGAGCAGTACTTC. Translation gives CASGQGGYEQYF.